This entry is about one T cell receptor beta chain. Its target is unknown. The sample is drawn from a study of cytomegalovirus exposure and HLA in healthy donors. Study context: Prior work identified under 130 million unique TCR beta sequences in around 170 million T cells. Across some 400 genotyped donors, approximately 80% landed in the Caucasian-associated ancestry cluster.

The PCR was carried out with 60 Vbeta primers and 13 Jbeta primers. Measured with immunoSEQ multiplex PCR; TCRdb has only the in-frame clones, and not every one. Seen here are around 120,000 clones, 80% observed once, and the top ten hold about 2.5%. The study, taken as a whole, reports: Across donors, most TCRs were seen rarely, yet some public ones were widespread.

V dropped 7 bases and J dropped 2; count of bases not matched to a gene: 6. In germline, CDR1 is MNHNS, CDR2 SASEGT. The CDR3 is 14 residues long. The genes are TRBV6-1 and TRBJ2-5; the match to TRBD2 covers 8 bases. The sample taken for sequencing was PBMCs. The source is a man aged 25-45 years in good health and CMV-seronegative. In DNA form, the CDR3 reads TGTGCCAGCACCACTACTAGCGGACAAGAGACCCAGTACTTC. The encoded protein is CASTTTSGQETQYF.